One and the same sample provided the 29 T cell receptor beta chains below, sequenced in a study of OX40 agonist ivuxolimab in advanced cancers. Some clones are missing from TCRdb's copy, which holds only in-frame ones; the method was immunoSEQ multiplex PCR. The data show around 76,000 clones, just over 85% seen once. The sequencing here drew on CD4+ or CD8+ T cells sorted from blood, taken in a trial of the OX40 agonist ivuxolimab. Receptor source: an adult with an advanced solid tumor such as melanoma, head and neck, liver or kidney cancer.

The chain combines TRBV5-4 with TRBJ1-3, with D maybe TRBD1 (5 bases). Germline V CDR1 and CDR2: SGHNT, YYREEE (reference sequence). This CDR3 has 16 residues. The V end lost 0 bases, the J end lost 0 bases, and 10 bases lay between the germline ends. DNA for the CDR3: TGTGCCAGCAGCTTGGGGGGACGTTCCTCTGGAAACACCATATATTTT. It specifies CASSLGGRSSGNTIYF.

The chain joins TRBV11-1 to TRBJ2-3; no definite D call. This CDR3 has 15 residues. V gave up 0 bases and J gave up 1 base, with 8 bases separating them. The germline V gene has CDR1 SGHAT and CDR2 FQDESV (reference sequence). The CDR3 sequence is CASSLAGKRTDTQYF. The CDR3 coding sequence is TGTGCCAGCAGCTTAGCGGGAAAGCGCACAGATACGCAGTATTTT.

V gene TRBV10-3 combines with J gene TRBJ1-2, with D tentatively TRBD1 (5 bases). Germline CDR1 ENHRY, CDR2 SYGVKD. This CDR3 is built from 13 residues. Trimming stripped 0 bases from V and 4 bases from J, with 6 bases between. The CDR3 loop reads CAISESTAYGYTF. In nucleotides, the CDR3 is TGTGCCATCAGTGAGTCGACAGCCTATGGCTACACCTTC.

DNA for the CDR3: TGTGCCAGCAGCCTGGGAGGGAATTCACCCCTCCACTTT. This codes for CASSLGGNSPLHF. The chain has TRBV6-1 and TRBJ1-6; D remains unclear. Germline CDR1 and CDR2: MNHNS and SASEGT. V was pared by 6 bases and J by 7 bases, with 10 bases between. CDR3 length: 13 amino acids.

J is TRBJ1-2 and V is TRBV28; 8 bases are a match to TRBD1. Germline values: CDR1 MDHEN, CDR2 SYDVKM. V lost 6 bases and J lost 5; bases outside the gene matches: 5. This CDR3 region has 13 residues. The CDR3 region has the DNA TGTGCCAGCAGCATAGGACAGGGATATGGCTACACCTTC. Translated: CASSIGQGYGYTF.

The V and J genes are TRBV6-6 and TRBJ1-1, with D unclear. Germline V gene data show CDR1 as MNHNY and CDR2 as SVGAGI (reference sequence). Trimming took 7 bases from V and 1 from J, leaving 7 bases between them. This CDR3 has 12 amino acids. In DNA, the CDR3 is TGTGCCAGCACCGTAACGAACACTGAAGCTTTCTTT. Translating it yields CASTVTNTEAFF.

The chain couples TRBV7-3 to TRBJ2-3; 9 bases align to TRBD2. This CDR3 comprises 14 residues. Trimming cost V 4 bases and J 6 bases; bases outside gene matches: 5. In germline, CDR1 is SGHTA, CDR2 FQGTGA. As DNA, the CDR3 is TGTGCCAGCAGCTACGGGACTAGCATCGATACGCAGTATTTT. It yields the protein CASSYGTSIDTQYF.

This clone was picked up one time. CDR3 nucleotides: TGTGCCTGGAGCCGAGAGATGGGCCCCACAGATACGCAGTATTTT. It encodes CAWSREMGPTDTQYF. This chain uses TRBV30 with TRBJ2-3; D is unresolved. Trimming cost V 3 bases and J 2 bases, with 15 bases left between them. The CDR3 extends over 15 amino acids. In germline, CDR1 is GTSNPN, CDR2 SVGIG (reference sequence).

The chain employs TRBV5-4 and TRBJ2-3, with 11 bases that match TRBD2. Germline assignment: CDR1 SGHNT and CDR2 YYREEE (reference sequence). The CDR3 is 15 residues long. Trimming at V came to 7 bases and at J to 3 bases, leaving 7 bases not matched to a gene. Written as DNA, the CDR3 is TGTGCCAGCGGATTAGCGGGGGGGAAAACAGATACGCAGTATTTT. This codes for CASGLAGGKTDTQYF.

The rearrangement joins TRBV29-1 to TRBJ2-5; D may be TRBD2 (6 bases). Between the trimmed V and J ends, which lost 4 bases and 3 bases, there was a span of 12 bases. The CDR3 length is 13 residues. Looked up from germline, CDR1 is SQVTM and CDR2 is ANQGSEA. Here the CDR3 reads CSVVGGREETQYF. The CDR3 DNA follows: TGCAGCGTTGTGGGGGGACGCGAAGAGACCCAGTACTTC.

The J gene is TRBJ2-7, the V gene TRBV5-6, with D possibly matching TRBD2 (5 bases). The CDR3 length is 12 residues. V lost 4 bases to trimming and J lost 0 bases, with 5 bases between them. Germline CDR1 SGHDT, CDR2 YYEEEE. CDR3 in amino acids: CASSGSSYEQYF. The DNA of the CDR3 is TGTGCCAGCAGCGGGAGCTCCTACGAGCAGTACTTC.

The rearrangement links TRBV30 to TRBJ1-6; unclear D gene. In germline, CDR1 is GTSNPN, CDR2 SVGIG (reference sequence). This CDR3 spans 14 amino acids. Trimming left V 5 bases short and J 9 bases short, with 17 bases between. The CDR3 DNA sequence: TGTGCCTGGGGTCTGGACTTGTCCAGTTCACCCCTCCACTTT. Protein product: CAWGLDLSSSPLHF.

This chain links TRBV5-1 with TRBJ2-2; the D gene is possibly TRBD2 (5 bases). This CDR3 spans 13 amino acids. Germline CDR1 is SGHRS and CDR2 is YFSETQ. The V and J ends lost 0 bases and 5 bases respectively, with 5 bases between them. The CDR3 DNA sequence: TGCGCCAGCAGCTTGGGCGGGACCGGGGAGCTGTTTTTT. The encoded protein is CASSLGGTGELFF.

The chain links TRBV11-1 to TRBJ2-5; the D gene is possibly TRBD2 (6 bases). The CDR3 has 13 amino acids. Germline V gene lookup returns CDR1 SGHAT and CDR2 FQDESV (reference sequence). Trimming stripped 4 bases from V and 5 bases from J, with 11 bases between. CDR3 coding DNA: TGTGCCAGCAGCTGGGCAGGAGGGGAGACCCAGTACTTC. Its protein product is CASSWAGGETQYF.

The chain joins TRBV10-3 to TRBJ1-1; weak D call: TRBD1 (5 bases). The V gene's germline CDR1 is ENHRY and CDR2 SYGVKD. The CDR3 consists of 15 residues. Deletions cut 2 bases from V and 2 bases from J, with 12 bases between. Here the CDR3 reads CAISERGATNTEAFF. The CDR3 nucleotides are TGTGCCATCAGTGAGCGAGGGGCGACAAACACTGAAGCTTTCTTT.

The chain employs TRBV9 and TRBJ2-2; D unclear. Germline V gives CDR1 SGDLS, CDR2 YYNGEE. V was pared by 2 bases and J by 4 bases, with 0 bases between. The CDR3 runs to 11 residues. The CDR3 bases are TGTGCCAGCAGCGTCACCGGGGAGCTGTTTTTT. Translated, it gives CASSVTGELFF.

This sequence joins TRBV7-9 and TRBJ2-3; 7 bases fit TRBD1. The CDR3 loop spans 18 amino acids. Germline values: CDR1 SEHNR, CDR2 FQNEAQ (reference sequence). V lost 2 bases and J lost 0; bases outside the gene matches: 11. The CDR3 here is CASSLTGARTTSTDTQYF. The CDR3 region has the DNA TGTGCCAGCAGCTTAACAGGGGCCCGAACTACTAGCACAGATACGCAGTATTTT.

The chain recombines TRBV2 with TRBJ2-1; 7 nucleotides align to TRBD1. This CDR3 contains 14 residues. The germline V gene has CDR1 SNHLY and CDR2 FYNNEI. V shed 1 base and J 10 bases; nucleotides not matched to a gene: 7. CDR3 nucleotides: TGTGCCAGCAGTGAAGGAAGGGGGCTTCGGGAGCAGTTCTTC. This sequence encodes CASSEGRGLREQFF.

The chain couples TRBV2 to TRBJ2-2; D call uncertain. Germline loops: CDR1 SNHLY, CDR2 FYNNEI. This CDR3 contains 15 residues. With 6 bases removed from V and 4 bases from J, the gap between germline ends came to 15 bases. In DNA form, the CDR3 reads TGTGCCAGCAGAGCTAGTGGGTTGGGCACCGGGGAGCTGTTTTTT. It translates to CASRASGLGTGELFF.

CDR3 bases: TGCACCGTGGGTGGGGACGAAGGGAATGGCTACACCTTC. Its protein is CTVGGDEGNGYTF. The chain couples TRBV29-1 to TRBJ1-2, with a weak D call TRBD1 (5 bases). The CDR3 is made up of 13 amino acids. The germline V gene encodes CDR1 SQVTM and CDR2 ANQGSEA. Based on the CDR3 plus reference TRBV29-1 and TRBJ1-2, the full variable domain is SAVISQKPSRDICQRGTSLTIQCQVDSQVTMMFWYRQQPGQSLTLIATANQGSEATYESGFVIDKFPISRPNLTFSTLTVSNMSPEDSSIYLCTVGGDEGNGYTFGSGTRLTVV.

The chain has TRBV6-1 and TRBJ2-3; D remains ambiguous. This CDR3 is 15 amino acids long. Germline CDR1 reads MNHNS; CDR2 reads SASEGT. V was cut by 2 bases and J by 2 bases, with 11 bases left in between. The CDR3 DNA is TGTGCCAGCAGTGAAACTCAGGTCCCCACAGATACGCAGTATTTT. Protein: CASSETQVPTDTQYF.

This clone was found a few times. A far larger clone lies a single base away; this is likely a read error. Other DNA sequences in the sample encode the same CDR3. The chain couples TRBV5-1 to TRBJ1-2; 8 nucleotides align to TRBD1. This CDR3 region has 15 residues. Germline CDR1 is SGHRS and CDR2 is YFSETQ. V lost 3 bases, J lost 0 bases, and 4 bases stayed unmatched. CDR3 DNA sequence: TGCGCCAGCAGCTCGGGGGACAGGACTAACTATGGCTACACCTTC. This gives the protein CASSSGDRTNYGYTF.

The chain uses TRBV28 and TRBJ1-1; unclear D gene. The V gene's germline CDR1 is MDHEN and CDR2 SYDVKM. With 4 bases removed from V and 0 bases from J, the gap between germline ends came to 15 bases. CDR3 size: 16 residues. The CDR3 sequence is CASSSPRASMNTEAFF. The CDR3 DNA is TGTGCCAGCAGTTCGCCTAGGGCATCCATGAACACTGAAGCTTTCTTT.

This clone was found a few times. This sequence joins TRBV25-1 and TRBJ2-7, with D possibly matching TRBD2 (5 bases). Germline V gene lookup returns CDR1 MGHDK and CDR2 SYGVNS. This CDR3 contains 13 residues. Trimming took off 7 bases at V and 5 bases at J, with 15 bases between the two ends. The CDR3 reads CASNVHLEDEQYF. The CDR3 DNA reads TGTGCCAGCAATGTACATCTGGAGGACGAGCAGTACTTC.

V usage is TRBV30 and J usage is TRBJ2-7; TRBD1 matches 10 bases. V lost 2 bases, J lost 3 bases, and 7 bases stayed unmatched. Germline lookup yields CDR1 GTSNPN and CDR2 SVGIG (reference sequence). The CDR3 contains 15 residues. The CDR3 is CAWSTRTGGFYEQYF. For the CDR3, the DNA is TGTGCCTGGAGTACCCGGACAGGGGGATTCTACGAGCAGTACTTC.

The rearrangement uses TRBV6-5 and TRBJ2-7; D is undetermined. V shed 9 bases and J shed 9 bases, with 12 bases lying between them. Germline CDR1 is MNHEY and CDR2 is SVGAGI. The CDR3 is made up of 10 amino acids. CDR3 residues: CASNPYGQYF. CDR3 nucleotides: TGTGCCAGTAACCCTTATGGGCAGTACTTC.

The V call is TRBV6-5, the J call TRBJ2-1; TRBD2 matches 8 bases. Germline CDR1 reads MNHEY; CDR2 reads SVGAGI. The CDR3 runs 15 residues. The V gene end was trimmed by 2 bases and the J gene end by 6 bases; junction bases not matched to a gene: 6. CDR3 amino acids: CASSYVGGGINEQFF. The CDR3 region has the DNA TGTGCCAGCAGTTACGTCGGGGGGGGGATCAATGAGCAGTTCTTC.

The CDR3 protein is CASSIDRQGEKLFF. The CDR3 coding sequence is TGTGCCAGCAGTATTGACAGACAAGGGGAAAAACTGTTTTTT. V and J are TRBV6-5 and TRBJ1-4, with D possibly matching TRBD1 (5 bases). This CDR3 is built from 14 residues. Germline V gene lookup returns CDR1 MNHEY and CDR2 SVGAGI. Trimming left V 5 bases short and J 8 bases short, with 15 bases between.

The chain combines TRBV9 with TRBJ1-6; TRBD1 might be the D (5 bases). Germline CDR1 is SGDLS and CDR2 is YYNGEE. This CDR3 is 16 amino acids long. V lost 3 bases and J 14 bases, leaving 24 bases between the germline ends. The CDR3 nucleotides read TGTGCCAGCAGCGCGGGAACGGGACGCCCCATGTCGGCCCTCCACTTT. This codes for CASSAGTGRPMSALHF. The full variable domain, rest sourced from reference TRBV9 and TRBJ1-6, is DSGVTQTPKHLITATGQRVTLRCSPRSGDLSVYWYQQSLDQGLQFLIQYYNGEERAKGNILERFSAQQFPDLHSELNLSSLELGDSALYFCASSAGTGRPMSALHFGNGTRLTVT.